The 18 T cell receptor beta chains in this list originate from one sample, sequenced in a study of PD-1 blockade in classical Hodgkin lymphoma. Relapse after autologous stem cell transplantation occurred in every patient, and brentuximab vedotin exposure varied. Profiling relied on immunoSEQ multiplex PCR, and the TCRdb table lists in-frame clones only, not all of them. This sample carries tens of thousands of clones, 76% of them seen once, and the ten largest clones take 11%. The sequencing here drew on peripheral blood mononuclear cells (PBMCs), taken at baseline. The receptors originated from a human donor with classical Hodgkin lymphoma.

This CDR3 reads CASSLWAGNSGNTIYF. CDR3 DNA: TGTGCCAGCAGCTTATGGGCAGGGAACTCTGGAAACACCATATATTTT. The chain is built from TRBV7-6 and TRBJ1-3; D possibly corresponds to TRBD1 (5 bases). V was cut by 2 bases and J by 0 bases, with 11 bases left in between. Germline V gene data show CDR1 as SGHVS and CDR2 as FNYEAQ. CDR3 size: 16 residues. Drawing the rest from reference TRBV7-6 and TRBJ1-3, the complete variable domain is GAGVSQSPRYKVTKRGQDVALRCDPISGHVSLYWYRQALGQGPEFLTYFNYEAQQDKSGLPNDRFSAERPEGSISTLTIQRTEQRDSAMYRCASSLWAGNSGNTIYFGEGSWLTVV.

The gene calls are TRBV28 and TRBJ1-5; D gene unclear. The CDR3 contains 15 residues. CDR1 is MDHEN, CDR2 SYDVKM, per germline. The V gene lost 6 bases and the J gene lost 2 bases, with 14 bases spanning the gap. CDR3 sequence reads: CASSRTLAGNQPQHF. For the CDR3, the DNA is TGTGCCAGCAGCCGGACTCTGGCGGGCAATCAGCCCCAGCATTTT.

The CDR3 protein is CASSLRTEAFF. CDR3 nucleotide sequence: TGTGCCAGCAGCTTAAGAACTGAAGCTTTCTTT. The rearrangement joins TRBV5-5 to TRBJ1-1; D gene ambiguous. Germline values: CDR1 SGHKS, CDR2 YYEKEE (reference sequence). The V and J ends lost 2 bases and 5 bases respectively, with 4 bases between them. The CDR3 runs to 11 residues.

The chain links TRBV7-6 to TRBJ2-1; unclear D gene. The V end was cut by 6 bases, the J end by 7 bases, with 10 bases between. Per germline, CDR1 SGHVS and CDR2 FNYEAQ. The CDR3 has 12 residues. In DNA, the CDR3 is TGTGCCAGCAGGGGATGGCGAAATGAGCAGTTCTTC. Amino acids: CASRGWRNEQFF.

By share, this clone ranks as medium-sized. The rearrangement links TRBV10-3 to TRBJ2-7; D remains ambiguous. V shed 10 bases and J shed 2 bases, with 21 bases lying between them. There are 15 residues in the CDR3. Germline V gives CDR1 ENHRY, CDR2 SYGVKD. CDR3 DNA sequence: TGTGCCACCGTATCAGTTGACTCACGGCCCTACGAGCAGTACTTC. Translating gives CATVSVDSRPYEQYF.

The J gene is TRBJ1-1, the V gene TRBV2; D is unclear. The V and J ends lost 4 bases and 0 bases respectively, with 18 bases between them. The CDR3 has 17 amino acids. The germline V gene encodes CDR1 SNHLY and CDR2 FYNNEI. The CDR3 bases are TGTGCCAGCAGTGGTTTAGAGGGCAAGACGATGAACACTGAAGCTTTCTTT. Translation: CASSGLEGKTMNTEAFF.

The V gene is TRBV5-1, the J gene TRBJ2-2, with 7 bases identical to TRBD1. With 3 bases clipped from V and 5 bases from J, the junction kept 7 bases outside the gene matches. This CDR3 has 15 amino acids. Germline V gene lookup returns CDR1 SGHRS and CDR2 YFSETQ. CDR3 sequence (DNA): TGCGCCAGCAGCTCCCGAGGACAGGCGACCGGGGAGCTGTTTTTT. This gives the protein CASSSRGQATGELFF.

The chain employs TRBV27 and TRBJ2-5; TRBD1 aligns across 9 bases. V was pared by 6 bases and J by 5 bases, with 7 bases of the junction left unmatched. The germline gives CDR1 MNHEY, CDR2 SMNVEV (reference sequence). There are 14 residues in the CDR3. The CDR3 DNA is TGTGCCAGCAGGAAGGACAGGGGATGGGAGACCCAGTACTTC. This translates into CASRKDRGWETQYF.

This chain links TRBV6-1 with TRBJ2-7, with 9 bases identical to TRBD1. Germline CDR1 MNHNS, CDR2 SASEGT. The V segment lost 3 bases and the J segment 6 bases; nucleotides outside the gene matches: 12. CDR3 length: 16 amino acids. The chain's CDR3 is CASSDPARTGVVEQYF. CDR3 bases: TGTGCCAGCAGTGATCCTGCGCGGACAGGGGTGGTCGAGCAGTACTTC.

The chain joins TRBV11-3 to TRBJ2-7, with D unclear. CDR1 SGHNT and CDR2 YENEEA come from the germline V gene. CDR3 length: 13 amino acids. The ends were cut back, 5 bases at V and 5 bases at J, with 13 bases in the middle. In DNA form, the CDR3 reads TGTGCCAGCAGCCTCCTCGACTGGAACGAGCAGTACTTC. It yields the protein CASSLLDWNEQYF.

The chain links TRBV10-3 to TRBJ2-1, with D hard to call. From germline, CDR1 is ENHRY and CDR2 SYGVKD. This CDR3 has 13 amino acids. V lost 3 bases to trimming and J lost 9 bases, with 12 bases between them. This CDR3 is CAISERYEAEQFF. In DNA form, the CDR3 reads TGTGCCATCAGTGAACGGTATGAAGCTGAGCAGTTCTTC.

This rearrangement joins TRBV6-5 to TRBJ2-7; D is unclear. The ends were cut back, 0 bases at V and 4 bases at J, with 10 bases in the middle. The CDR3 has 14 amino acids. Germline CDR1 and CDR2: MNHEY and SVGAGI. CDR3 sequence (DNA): TGTGCCAGCAGTTACTCGCCGGGCCTATACGAGCAGTACTTC. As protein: CASSYSPGLYEQYF.

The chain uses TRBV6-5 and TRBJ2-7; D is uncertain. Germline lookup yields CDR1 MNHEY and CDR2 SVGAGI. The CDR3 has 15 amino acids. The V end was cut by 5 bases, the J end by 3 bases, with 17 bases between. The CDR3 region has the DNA TGTGCCAGCAGTGTAGGGTATTGGTCGGTCTACGAGCAGTACTTC. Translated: CASSVGYWSVYEQYF.

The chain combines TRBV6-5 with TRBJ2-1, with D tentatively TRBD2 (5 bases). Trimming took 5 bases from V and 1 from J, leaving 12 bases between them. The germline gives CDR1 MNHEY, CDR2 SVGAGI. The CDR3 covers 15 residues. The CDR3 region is CASSLPGLSYNEQFF. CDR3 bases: TGTGCCAGCAGTCTCCCCGGACTTTCCTACAATGAGCAGTTCTTC.

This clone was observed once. The CDR3 bases are TGTGCCAGCAGCACTCGGACAGGGAACACTGAAGCTTTCTTT. Translated, it gives CASSTRTGNTEAFF. The rearrangement joins TRBV11-1 to TRBJ1-1; 7 bases are a match to TRBD1. V was pared by 5 bases and J by 1 base, with 4 bases of the junction left unmatched. This CDR3 has 14 amino acids. The germline gives CDR1 SGHAT, CDR2 FQDESV (reference sequence).

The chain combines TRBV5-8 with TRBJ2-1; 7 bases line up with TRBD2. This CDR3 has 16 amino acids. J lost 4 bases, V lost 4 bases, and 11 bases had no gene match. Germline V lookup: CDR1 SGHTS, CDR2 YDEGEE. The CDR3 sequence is CASSPRTRPIYNEQFF. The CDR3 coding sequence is TGTGCCAGCAGCCCACGGACTAGGCCTATATACAATGAGCAGTTCTTC. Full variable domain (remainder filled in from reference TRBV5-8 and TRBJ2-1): EAGVTQSPTHLIKTRGQQATLRCSPISGHTSVYWYQQALGLGLQFLLWYDEGEERNRGNFPPRFSGRQFPNYSSELNVNALELEDSALYLCASSPRTRPIYNEQFFGPGTRLTVL.

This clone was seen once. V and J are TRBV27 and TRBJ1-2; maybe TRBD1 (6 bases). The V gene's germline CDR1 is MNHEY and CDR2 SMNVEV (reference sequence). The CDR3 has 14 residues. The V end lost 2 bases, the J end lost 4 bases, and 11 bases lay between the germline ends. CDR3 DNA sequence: TGTGCCAGCAGTTTAATGGGGGGCGGCTATGGCTACACCTTC. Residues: CASSLMGGGYGYTF.

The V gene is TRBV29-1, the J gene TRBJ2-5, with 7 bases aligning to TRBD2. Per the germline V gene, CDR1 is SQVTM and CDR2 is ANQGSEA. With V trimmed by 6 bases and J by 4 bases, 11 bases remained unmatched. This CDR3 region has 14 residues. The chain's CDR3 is CSVVGRDYRETQYF. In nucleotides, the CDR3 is TGCAGCGTCGTGGGGAGGGACTATCGAGAGACCCAGTACTTC.